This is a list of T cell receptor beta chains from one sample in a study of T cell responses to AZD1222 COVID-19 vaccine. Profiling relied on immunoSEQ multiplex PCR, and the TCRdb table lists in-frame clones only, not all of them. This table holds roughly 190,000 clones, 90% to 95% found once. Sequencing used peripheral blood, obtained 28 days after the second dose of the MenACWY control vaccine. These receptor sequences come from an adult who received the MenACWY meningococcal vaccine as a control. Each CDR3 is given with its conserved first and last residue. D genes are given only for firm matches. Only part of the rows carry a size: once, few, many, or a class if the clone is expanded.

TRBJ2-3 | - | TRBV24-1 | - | CATSRLALSTDTQYF | TGTGCCACCAGTCGGCTAGCCTTGAGCACAGATACGCAGTATTTT
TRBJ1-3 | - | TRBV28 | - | CASSLTRVRPGNTIYF | TGTGCCAGCAGTTTGACTCGGGTGCGACCTGGAAACACCATATATTTT
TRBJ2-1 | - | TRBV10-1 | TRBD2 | CASSLRYLNPGLAGGPVSYNEQFF | TGCGCCAGCAGTCTGCGATACCTTAATCCGGGACTAGCGGGAGGGCCTGTCTCCTACAATGAGCAGTTCTTC
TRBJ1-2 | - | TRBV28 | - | CASRTPRGAGYGYTF | TGTGCCAGCAGGACTCCTAGGGGAGCGGGCTATGGCTACACCTTC
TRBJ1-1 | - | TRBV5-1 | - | CASSLVQKGDTEAFF | TGCGCCAGCAGCTTGGTACAGAAGGGGGACACTGAAGCTTTCTTT
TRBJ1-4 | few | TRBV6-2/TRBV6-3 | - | CASSRQGTTNEKLFF | TGTGCCAGCAGCCGTCAGGGTACTACTAATGAAAAACTGTTTTTT
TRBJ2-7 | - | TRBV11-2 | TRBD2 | CASSARDYHEQYF | TGTGCCAGCAGCGCCCGGGACTACCACGAGCAGTACTTC
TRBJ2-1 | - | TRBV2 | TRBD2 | CASSEAGEVFF | TGTGCCAGCAGTGAGGCGGGAGAGGTGTTCTTC
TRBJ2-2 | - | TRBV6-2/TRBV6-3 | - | CASSYSGVNTGELFF | TGTGCCAGCAGTTACTCAGGGGTGAACACCGGGGAGCTGTTTTTT
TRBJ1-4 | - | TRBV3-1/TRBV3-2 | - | CASSHGTVGGKLFF | TGTGCCAGCAGCCATGGGACGGTGGGGGGAAAACTGTTTTTT
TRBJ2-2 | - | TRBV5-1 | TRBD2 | CASSLGRGRNTGELFF | TGCGCCAGCAGCTTGGGACGCGGGAGGAACACCGGGGAGCTGTTTTTT
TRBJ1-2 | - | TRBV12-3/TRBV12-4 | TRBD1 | CATTGQGWTSYTF | TGTGCCACCACCGGACAGGGATGGACGAGCTACACCTTC
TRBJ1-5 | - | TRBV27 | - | CASRGGIAQPQHF | TGTGCCAGCAGGGGAGGGATCGCTCAGCCCCAGCATTTT
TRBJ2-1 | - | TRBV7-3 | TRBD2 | CASSLGLEGNEQFF | TGTGCCAGCAGCCTGGGACTAGAGGGTAATGAGCAGTTCTTC
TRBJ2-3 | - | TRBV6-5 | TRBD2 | CASSYAGLRDTQYF | TGTGCCAGCAGTTACGCGGGACTAAGGGATACGCAGTATTTT
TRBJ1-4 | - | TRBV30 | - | CAWSVQTEKLFF | TGTGCCTGGAGCGTACAGACGGAAAAACTGTTTTTT
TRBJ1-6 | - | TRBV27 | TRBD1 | CASTYRQGRSPLHF | TGTGCCAGCACCTATAGACAGGGGCGATCACCCCTCCACTTT
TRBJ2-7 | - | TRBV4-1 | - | CASSQGSDGWYEQYF | TGCGCCAGCAGCCAAGGGTCGGACGGGTGGTACGAGCAGTACTTC
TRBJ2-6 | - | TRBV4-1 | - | CASRLTEGLGANVLTF | TGCGCCAGCAGACTCACGGAGGGGCTTGGGGCCAACGTCCTGACTTTC
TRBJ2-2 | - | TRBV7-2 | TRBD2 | CASSLAGGQTGELFF | TGTGCCAGCAGCCTAGCGGGAGGGCAGACCGGGGAGCTGTTTTTT
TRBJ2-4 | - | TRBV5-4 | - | CASSSLTGAKNIQYF | TGTGCCAGCAGCTCCCTGACAGGAGCCAAAAACATTCAGTACTTC
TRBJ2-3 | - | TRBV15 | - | CATSRDSQRDTQYF | TGTGCCACCAGCAGAGATTCCCAGAGAGATACGCAGTATTTT
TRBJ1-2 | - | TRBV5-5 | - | CASSRDGANYGYTF | TGTGCCAGCAGCCGAGATGGAGCTAACTATGGCTACACCTTC
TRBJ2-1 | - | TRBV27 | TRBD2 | CASSVRGTSGHSSYNEQFF | TGTGCCAGCAGTGTTCGCGGGACTAGCGGTCATAGCTCCTACAATGAGCAGTTCTTC
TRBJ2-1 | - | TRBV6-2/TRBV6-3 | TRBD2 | CASSYSGRVYNEQFF | TGTGCCAGCAGTTACAGCGGGAGGGTCTACAATGAGCAGTTCTTC
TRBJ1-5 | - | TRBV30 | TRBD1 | CAWGDRLNQPQHF | TGTGCCTGGGGGGACAGATTAAATCAGCCCCAGCATTTT
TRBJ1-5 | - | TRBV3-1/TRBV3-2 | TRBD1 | CASSPGQGAGQPQHF | TGTGCCAGCAGCCCGGGACAGGGGGCCGGTCAGCCCCAGCATTTT
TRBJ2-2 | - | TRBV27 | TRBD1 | CASSLRTGGRGGELFF | TGTGCCAGCAGTCTCCGGACAGGGGGCCGCGGCGGGGAGCTGTTTTTT
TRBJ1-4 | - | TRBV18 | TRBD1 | CASSLNQGADEKLFF | TGTGCCAGCTCGCTAAATCAGGGGGCGGACGAAAAACTGTTTTTT
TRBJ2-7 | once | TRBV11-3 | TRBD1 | CASSLEGTGVDHEQYF | TGTGCCAGCAGCTTAGAGGGGACAGGGGTAGATCACGAGCAGTACTTC
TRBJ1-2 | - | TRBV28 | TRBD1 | CASSHHDRVDGYTF | TGTGCCAGCAGCCATCATGACAGGGTGGATGGCTACACCTTC
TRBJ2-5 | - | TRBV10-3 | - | CATSGGGGETQYF | TGTGCCACCTCAGGGGGCGGGGGGGAGACCCAGTACTTC
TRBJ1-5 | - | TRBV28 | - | CASSLSGRGEPQHF | TGTGCCAGCAGTTTATCAGGGCGTGGGGAGCCCCAGCATTTT
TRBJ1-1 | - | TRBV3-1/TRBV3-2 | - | CASLTRGAGEAFF | TGTGCCAGCCTCACTCGGGGGGCAGGTGAAGCTTTCTTT
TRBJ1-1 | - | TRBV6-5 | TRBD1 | CASSLQGPGEAFF | TGTGCCAGCAGCTTACAGGGGCCGGGCGAAGCTTTCTTT
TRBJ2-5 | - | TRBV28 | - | CASSYPGTSQETQYF | TGTGCCAGCAGTTATCCCGGGACTTCCCAAGAGACCCAGTACTTC
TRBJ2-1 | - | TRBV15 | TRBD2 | CATSRGGGDYNEQFF | TGTGCCACCAGCAGGGGTGGGGGGGACTACAATGAGCAGTTCTTC
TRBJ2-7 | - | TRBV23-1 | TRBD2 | CASSQYRRLGLAGEGNEQYF | TGCGCCAGCAGTCAATACCGACGCCTCGGACTAGCGGGAGAAGGAAACGAGCAGTACTTC
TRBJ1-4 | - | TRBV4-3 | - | CASSQGTGTRSWEKLFF | TGCGCCAGCAGCCAAGGGACGGGGACACGGTCTTGGGAAAAACTGTTTTTT
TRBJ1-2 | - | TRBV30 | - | CAWNFGGTPYGYTF | TGTGCCTGGAATTTTGGGGGCACCCCCTATGGCTACACCTTC